A single T cell receptor (beta chain) is shown here with its context. Antigen specificity is unknown. CDR1 MDHEN and CDR2 SYDVKM come from the germline V gene. CDR3 length: 14 residues. V shed 5 bases and J shed 10 bases, with 15 bases lying between them. The sample is drawn from a study of cytomegalovirus exposure and HLA in healthy donors. The PCR used 60 Vbeta and 13 Jbeta primers. Here immunoSEQ multiplex PCR was the method, and the copy in TCRdb shows in-frame clones only, minus some. The sample lists about 110,000 clones; less than 85% were seen once. Study outcomes and limitations: Researchers reported in a later analysis that common viral pathogens appeared linked to several top clusters. According to reports, the classifier identified cytomegalovirus status with high specificity and sensitivity. V- and J-gene trimming of TCR beta was linked (in a later analysis) to a missense DCLRE1C variant.

Sequenced input: PBMCs. This receptor was obtained from a man aged 55 to 69 in good health and CMV-seronegative. The rearrangement joins TRBV28 to TRBJ1-6, with D possibly TRBD1 on 6 matching bases. CDR3 in amino acids: CASSGIQGFSPLHF. CDR3 coding DNA: TGTGCCAGCAGTGGTATTCAGGGGTTCTCACCCCTCCACTTT.